The 5 T cell receptor beta chains in this list originate from one sample, sequenced in a study of blood T cell repertoires in COVID-19. This table comes from immunoSEQ multiplex PCR, and its TCRdb copy is limited to in-frame clones, with some not included. The data contain 250,000 to 300,000 clones, roughly 80% of them singletons. Input material: PBMCs or T cells enriched from blood (not recorded which). The receptors were sampled from a middle-aged man who had been exposed to COVID-19.

This clone has a single count. V gene TRBV12-3 or TRBV12-4 combines with J gene TRBJ2-5; TRBD2 might be the D (5 bases). CDR3 size: 13 residues. Trimming took off 6 bases at V and 4 bases at J, with 12 bases between the two ends. The CDR3 loop is CASSPRGLETQYF. The CDR3 coding sequence is TGTGCCAGCAGCCCCAGAGGGTTAGAGACCCAGTACTTC.

The chain employs TRBV5-1 and TRBJ2-2; 7 nucleotides match TRBD2. Germline loops: CDR1 SGHRS, CDR2 YFSETQ. This CDR3 has 13 residues. V lost 1 base, J lost 6 bases, and 0 bases stayed unmatched. This chain's CDR3 is CASSLTSAGELFF. In DNA, the CDR3 is TGCGCCAGCAGCTTGACTAGCGCCGGGGAGCTGTTTTTT.

V gene TRBV5-1 combines with J gene TRBJ2-1; TRBD2 matches 8 bases. This CDR3 has 12 amino acids. The junction had 0 bases not matched to a gene; V was cut back by 5 bases and J by 5 bases. The germline CDR1 and CDR2 sequences are SGHRS and YFSETQ. DNA of the CDR3: TGCGCCAGCAGGACTAGCGACAATGAGCAGTTCTTC. Translation: CASRTSDNEQFF. Complete variable domain (other parts from reference TRBV5-1 and TRBJ2-1): KAGVTQTPRYLIKTRGQQVTLSCSPISGHRSVSWYQQTPGQGLQFLFEYFSETQRNKGNFPGRFSGRQFSNSRSEMNVSTLELGDSALYLCASRTSDNEQFFGPGTRLTVL.

This clone was seen a few times. This chain links TRBV7-9 with TRBJ2-5, with D tentatively TRBD1 (6 bases). CDR1 and CDR2 from the germline V gene are SEHNR and FQNEAQ (reference sequence). V lost 3 bases, J lost 5 bases, and 13 bases lay in between. This CDR3 is 14 amino acids long. CDR3: CASSFNRAKETQYF. The CDR3, as DNA: TGTGCCAGCAGCTTTAACAGGGCAAAGGAGACCCAGTACTTC.

J is TRBJ2-7 and V is TRBV3-1 (or the pseudogene TRBV3-2); no definite D call. This CDR3 spans 15 amino acids. V was trimmed by 1 base and J by 2 bases, leaving 12 bases between them. Germline assignment: CDR1 LGHDT and CDR2 YNNKEL (reference sequence). CDR3 nucleotides: TGTGCCAGCAGCCAAGCTAGTCAGTACCCCTACGAGCAGTACTTC. Amino acids: CASSQASQYPYEQYF.